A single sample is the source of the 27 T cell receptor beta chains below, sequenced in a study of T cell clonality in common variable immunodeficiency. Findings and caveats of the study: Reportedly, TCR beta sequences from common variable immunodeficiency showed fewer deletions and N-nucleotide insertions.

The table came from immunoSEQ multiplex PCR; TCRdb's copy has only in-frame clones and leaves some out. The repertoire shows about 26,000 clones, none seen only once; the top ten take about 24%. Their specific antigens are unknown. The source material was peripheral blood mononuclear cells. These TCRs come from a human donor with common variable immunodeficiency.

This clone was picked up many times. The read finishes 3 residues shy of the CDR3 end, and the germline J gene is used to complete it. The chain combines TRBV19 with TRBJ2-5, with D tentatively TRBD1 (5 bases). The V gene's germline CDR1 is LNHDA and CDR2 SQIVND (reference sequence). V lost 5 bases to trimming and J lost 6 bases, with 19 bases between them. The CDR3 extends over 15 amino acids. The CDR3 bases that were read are TGTGCCAGTAGTCCGTGGGCAGGTGGGGCGAAGACC. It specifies CASSPWAGGAKT. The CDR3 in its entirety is CASSPWAGGAKTQYF.

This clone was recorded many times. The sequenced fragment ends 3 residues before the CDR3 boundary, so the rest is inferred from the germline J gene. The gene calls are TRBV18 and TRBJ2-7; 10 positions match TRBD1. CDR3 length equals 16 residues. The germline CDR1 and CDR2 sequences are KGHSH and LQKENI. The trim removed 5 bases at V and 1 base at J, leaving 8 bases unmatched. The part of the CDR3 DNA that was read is TGTGCCAGCTCATCAGGACAGGGGGTGGGTTCCTACGAG. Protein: CASSSGQGVGSYE. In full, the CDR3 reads CASSSGQGVGSYEQYF.

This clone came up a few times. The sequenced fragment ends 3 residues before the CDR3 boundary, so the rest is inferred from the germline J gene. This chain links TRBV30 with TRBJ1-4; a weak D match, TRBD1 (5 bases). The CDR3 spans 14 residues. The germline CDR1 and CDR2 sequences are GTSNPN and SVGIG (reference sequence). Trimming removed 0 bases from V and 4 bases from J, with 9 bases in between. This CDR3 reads CAWSVGADNEKLFF. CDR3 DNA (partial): TGTGCCTGGAGTGTTGGGGCCGATAATGAAAAA.

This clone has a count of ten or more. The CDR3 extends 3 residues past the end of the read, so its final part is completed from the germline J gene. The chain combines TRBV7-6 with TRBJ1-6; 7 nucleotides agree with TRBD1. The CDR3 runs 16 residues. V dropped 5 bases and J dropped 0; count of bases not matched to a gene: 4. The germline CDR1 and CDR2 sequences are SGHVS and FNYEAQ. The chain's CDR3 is CASSEGQSSYNSPLHF. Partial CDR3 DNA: TGTGCCAGCAGCGAGGGACAGAGCTCCTATAATTCACCC.

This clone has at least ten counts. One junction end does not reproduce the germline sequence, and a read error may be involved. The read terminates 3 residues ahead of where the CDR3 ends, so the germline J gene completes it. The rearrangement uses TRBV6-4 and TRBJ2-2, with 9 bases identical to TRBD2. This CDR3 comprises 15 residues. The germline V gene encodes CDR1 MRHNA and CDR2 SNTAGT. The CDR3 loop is CASSDSREGTGELFF. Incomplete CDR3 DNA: TGTGCTAGCAGTGACTCGCGGGAGGGCACCGGGGAG.

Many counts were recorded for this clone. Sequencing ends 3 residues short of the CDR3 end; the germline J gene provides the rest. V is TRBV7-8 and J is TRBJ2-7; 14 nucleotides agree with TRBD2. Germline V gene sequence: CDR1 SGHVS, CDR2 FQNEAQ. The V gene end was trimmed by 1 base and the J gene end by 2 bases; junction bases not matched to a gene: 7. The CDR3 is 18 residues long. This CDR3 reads CASSLGLAGGPIPYEQYF. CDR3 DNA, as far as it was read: TGTGCCAGCAGCTTAGGACTAGCGGGAGGGCCCATCCCCTACGAG.

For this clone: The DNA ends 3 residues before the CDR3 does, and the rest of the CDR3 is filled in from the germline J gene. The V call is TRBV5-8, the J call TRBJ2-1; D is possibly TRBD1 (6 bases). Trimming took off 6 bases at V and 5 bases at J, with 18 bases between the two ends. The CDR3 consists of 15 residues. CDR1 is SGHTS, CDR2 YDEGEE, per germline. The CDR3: CASIHLRDNNNEQFF. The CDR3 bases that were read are TGTGCCAGCATTCACCTCCGGGACAACAACAATGAG.

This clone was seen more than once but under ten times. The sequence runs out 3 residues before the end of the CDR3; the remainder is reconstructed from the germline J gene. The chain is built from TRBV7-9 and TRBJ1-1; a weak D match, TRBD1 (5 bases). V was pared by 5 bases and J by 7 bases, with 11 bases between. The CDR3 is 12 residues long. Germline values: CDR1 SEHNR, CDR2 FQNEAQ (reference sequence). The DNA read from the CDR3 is TGTGCCAGCAGCCCCCGGGGGTATGAA. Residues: CASSPRGYE. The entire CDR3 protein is CASSPRGYEAFF.

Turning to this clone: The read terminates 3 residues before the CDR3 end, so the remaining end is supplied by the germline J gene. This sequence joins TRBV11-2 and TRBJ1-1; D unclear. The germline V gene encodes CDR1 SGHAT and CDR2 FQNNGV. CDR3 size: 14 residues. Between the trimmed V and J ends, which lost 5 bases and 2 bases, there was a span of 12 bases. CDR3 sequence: CASSDRQVNTEAFF. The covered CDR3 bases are TGTGCCAGCAGCGACCGCCAGGTTAACACTGAA.

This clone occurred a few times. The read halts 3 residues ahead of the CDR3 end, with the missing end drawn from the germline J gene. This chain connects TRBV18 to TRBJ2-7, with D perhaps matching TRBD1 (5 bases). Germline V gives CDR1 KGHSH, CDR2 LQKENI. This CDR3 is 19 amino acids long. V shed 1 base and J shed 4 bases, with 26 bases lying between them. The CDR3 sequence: CASSPQWQGRIQILYEQYF. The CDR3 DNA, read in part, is TGTGCCAGCTCACCACAGTGGCAGGGCAGGATCCAAATATTATACGAG. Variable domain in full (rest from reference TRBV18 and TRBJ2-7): NAGVMQNPRHLVRRRGQEARLRCSPMKGHSHVYWYRQLPEEGLKFMVYLQKENIIDESGMPKERFSAEFPKEGPSILRIQQVVRGDSAAYFCASSPQWQGRIQILYEQYFGPGTRLTVT.

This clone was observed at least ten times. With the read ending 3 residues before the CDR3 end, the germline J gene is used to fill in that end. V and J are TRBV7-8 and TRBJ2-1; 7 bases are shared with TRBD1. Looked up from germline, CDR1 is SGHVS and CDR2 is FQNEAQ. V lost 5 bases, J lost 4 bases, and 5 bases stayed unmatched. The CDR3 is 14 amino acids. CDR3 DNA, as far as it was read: TGTGCCAGCAGCCGAGACAGGGTATACAATGAG. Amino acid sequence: CASSRDRVYNE. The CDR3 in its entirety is CASSRDRVYNEQFF.

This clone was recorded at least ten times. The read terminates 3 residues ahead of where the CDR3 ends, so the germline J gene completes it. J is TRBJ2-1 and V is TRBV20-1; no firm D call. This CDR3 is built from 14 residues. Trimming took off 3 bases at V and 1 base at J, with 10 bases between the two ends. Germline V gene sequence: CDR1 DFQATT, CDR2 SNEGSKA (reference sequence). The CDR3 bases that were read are TGCAGTGCTAGCGCAGGTCAATCCTACAATGAG. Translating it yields CSASAGQSYNE. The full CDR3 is CSASAGQSYNEQFF.

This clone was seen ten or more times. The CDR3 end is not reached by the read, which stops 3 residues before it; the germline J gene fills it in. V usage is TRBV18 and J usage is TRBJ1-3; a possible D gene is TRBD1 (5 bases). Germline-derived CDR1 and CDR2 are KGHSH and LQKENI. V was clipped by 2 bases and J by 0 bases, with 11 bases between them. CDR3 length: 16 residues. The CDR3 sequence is CASSPGWDYSGNTIYF. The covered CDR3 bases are TGTGCCAGCTCACCAGGTTGGGACTACTCTGGAAACACC.

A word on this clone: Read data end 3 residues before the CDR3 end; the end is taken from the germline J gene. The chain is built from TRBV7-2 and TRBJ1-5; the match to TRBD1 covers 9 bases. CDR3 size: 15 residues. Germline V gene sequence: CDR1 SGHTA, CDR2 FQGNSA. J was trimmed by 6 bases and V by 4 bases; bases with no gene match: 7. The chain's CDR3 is CASSSRQGVSQPQHF. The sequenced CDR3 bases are TGTGCCAGCAGCTCCCGACAGGGGGTAAGTCAGCCC.

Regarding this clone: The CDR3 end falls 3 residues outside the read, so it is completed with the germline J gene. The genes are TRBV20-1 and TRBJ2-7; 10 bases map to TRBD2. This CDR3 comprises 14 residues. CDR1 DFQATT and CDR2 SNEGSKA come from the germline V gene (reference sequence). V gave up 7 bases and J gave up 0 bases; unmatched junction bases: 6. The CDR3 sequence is CSVSGLALSYEQYF. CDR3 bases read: TGCAGTGTCTCGGGACTAGCGCTCTCCTACGAG.

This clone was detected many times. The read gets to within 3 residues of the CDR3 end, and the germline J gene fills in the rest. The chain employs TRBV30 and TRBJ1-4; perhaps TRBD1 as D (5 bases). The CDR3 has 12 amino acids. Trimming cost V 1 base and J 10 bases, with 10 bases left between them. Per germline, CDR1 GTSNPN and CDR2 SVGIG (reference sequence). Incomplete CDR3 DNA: TGTGCCTGGAGTGGGGGCTTAGGAAAA. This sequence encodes CAWSGGLGK. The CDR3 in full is CAWSGGLGKLFF.

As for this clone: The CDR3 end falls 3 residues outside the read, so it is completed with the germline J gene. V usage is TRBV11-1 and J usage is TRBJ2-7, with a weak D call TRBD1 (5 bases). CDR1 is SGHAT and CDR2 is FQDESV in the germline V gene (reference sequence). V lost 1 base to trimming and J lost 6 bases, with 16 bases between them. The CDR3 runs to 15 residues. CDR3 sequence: CASSLERGTPSEQYF. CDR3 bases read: TGTGCCAGCAGCTTAGAAAGGGGTACCCCATCCGAG.

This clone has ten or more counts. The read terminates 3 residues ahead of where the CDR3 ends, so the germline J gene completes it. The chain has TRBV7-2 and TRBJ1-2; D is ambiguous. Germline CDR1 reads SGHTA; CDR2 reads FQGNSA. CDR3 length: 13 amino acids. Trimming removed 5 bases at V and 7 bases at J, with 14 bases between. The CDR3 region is CASSPLDKAGYTF. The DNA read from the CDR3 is TGTGCCAGCAGCCCCCTCGACAAGGCTGGC.

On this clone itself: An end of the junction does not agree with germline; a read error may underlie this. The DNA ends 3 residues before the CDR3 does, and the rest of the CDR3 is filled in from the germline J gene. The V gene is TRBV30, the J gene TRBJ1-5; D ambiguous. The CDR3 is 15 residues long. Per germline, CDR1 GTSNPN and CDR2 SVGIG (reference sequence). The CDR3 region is CAWSFSRVSKQPQHF. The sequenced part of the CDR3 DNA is TGTGCCTGGAGTTTTTCGCGGGTTAGCAAGCAGCCC. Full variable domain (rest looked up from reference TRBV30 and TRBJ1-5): SQTIHQWPATLVQPVGSPLSLECTVEGTSNPNLYWYRQAAGRGLQLLFYSVGIGQISSEVPQNLSASRPQDRQFILSSKKLLLSDSGFYLCAWSFSRVSKQPQHFGDGTRLSIL.

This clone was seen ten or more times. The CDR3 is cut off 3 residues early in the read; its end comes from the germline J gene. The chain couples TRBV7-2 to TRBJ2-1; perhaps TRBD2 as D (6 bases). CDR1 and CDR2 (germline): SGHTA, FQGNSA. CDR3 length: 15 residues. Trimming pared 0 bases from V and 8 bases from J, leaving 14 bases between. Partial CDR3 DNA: TGTGCCAGCAGCTTAGCGGCTAGCGCTCGGTATGAG. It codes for CASSLAASARYE. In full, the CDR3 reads CASSLAASARYEQFF.

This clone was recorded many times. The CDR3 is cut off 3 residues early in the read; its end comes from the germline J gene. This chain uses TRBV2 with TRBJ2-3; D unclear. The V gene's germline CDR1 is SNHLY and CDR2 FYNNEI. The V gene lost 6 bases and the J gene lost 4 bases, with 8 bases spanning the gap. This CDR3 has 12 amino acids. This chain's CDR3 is CASSQEADTQYF. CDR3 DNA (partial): TGTGCCAGCAGCCAAGAGGCAGATACG.

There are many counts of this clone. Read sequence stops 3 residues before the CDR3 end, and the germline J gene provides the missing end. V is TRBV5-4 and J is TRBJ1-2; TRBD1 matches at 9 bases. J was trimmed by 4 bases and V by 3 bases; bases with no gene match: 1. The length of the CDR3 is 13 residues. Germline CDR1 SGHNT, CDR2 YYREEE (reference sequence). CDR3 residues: CASSSDRGYGYTF. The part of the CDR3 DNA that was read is TGTGCCAGCAGCTCGGACAGGGGCTATGGC.

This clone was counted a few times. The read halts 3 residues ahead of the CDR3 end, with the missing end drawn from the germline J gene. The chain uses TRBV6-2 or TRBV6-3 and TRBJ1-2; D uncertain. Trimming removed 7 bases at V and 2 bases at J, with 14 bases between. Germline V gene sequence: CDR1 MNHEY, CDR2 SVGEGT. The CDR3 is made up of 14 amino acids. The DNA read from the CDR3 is TGTGCCAGCAACCAATCTGGGCGAAACTATGGC. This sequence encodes CASNQSGRNYG. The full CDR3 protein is CASNQSGRNYGYTF.

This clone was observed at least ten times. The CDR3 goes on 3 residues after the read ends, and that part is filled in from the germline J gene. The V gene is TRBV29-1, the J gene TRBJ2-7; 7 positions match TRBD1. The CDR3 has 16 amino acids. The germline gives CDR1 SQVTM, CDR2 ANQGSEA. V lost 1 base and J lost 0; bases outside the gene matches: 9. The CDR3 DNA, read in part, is TGCAGCGTTGAAGTTGGTGGGACAGAGAGCTCCTACGAG. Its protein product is CSVEVGGTESSYE. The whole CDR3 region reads CSVEVGGTESSYEQYF.

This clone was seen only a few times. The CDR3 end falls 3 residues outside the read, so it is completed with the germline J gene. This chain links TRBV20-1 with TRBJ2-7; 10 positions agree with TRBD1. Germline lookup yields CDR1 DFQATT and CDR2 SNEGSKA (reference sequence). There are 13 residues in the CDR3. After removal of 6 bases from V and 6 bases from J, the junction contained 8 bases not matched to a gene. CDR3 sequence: CSAPPGQGTEQYF. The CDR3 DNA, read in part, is TGCAGTGCGCCCCCGGGACAGGGGACCGAG.

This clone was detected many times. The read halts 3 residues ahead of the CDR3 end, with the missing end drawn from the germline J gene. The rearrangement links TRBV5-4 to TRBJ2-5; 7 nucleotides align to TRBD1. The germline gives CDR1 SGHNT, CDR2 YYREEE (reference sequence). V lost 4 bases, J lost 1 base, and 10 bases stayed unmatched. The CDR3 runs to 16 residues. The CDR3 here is CASSTSRPGGQETQYF. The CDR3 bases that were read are TGTGCCAGCAGCACGAGTAGGCCAGGGGGCCAAGAGACC. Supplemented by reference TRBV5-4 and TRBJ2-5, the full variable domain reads ETGVTQSPTHLIKTRGQQVTLRCSSQSGHNTVSWYQQALGQGPQFIFQYYREEENGRGNFPPRFSGLQFPNYSSELNVNALELDDSALYLCASSTSRPGGQETQYFGPGTRLLVL.

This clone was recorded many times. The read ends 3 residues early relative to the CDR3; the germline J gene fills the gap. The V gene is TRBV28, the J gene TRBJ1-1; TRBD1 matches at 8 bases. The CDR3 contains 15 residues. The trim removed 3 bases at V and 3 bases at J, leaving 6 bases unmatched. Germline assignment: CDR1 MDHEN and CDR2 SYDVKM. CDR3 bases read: TGTGCCAGCAGTTTGGGGCAGGGGGCTTACACTGAA. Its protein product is CASSLGQGAYTE. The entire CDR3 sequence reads CASSLGQGAYTEAFF.